The sequence of this T cell receptor beta chain was determined in a study of blood T cell repertoires in COVID-19. Assay: immunoSEQ multiplex PCR; the TCRdb copy retains only in-frame clones and omits some. The table records fewer than 300,000 clones, around 88% of them present only once. Germline CDR1 SGHVS, CDR2 FQNEAQ. With 6 bases clipped from V and 6 bases from J, the junction kept 8 bases outside the gene matches. The CDR3 consists of 14 residues. The gene calls are TRBV7-8 and TRBJ2-1; 7 nucleotides line up with TRBD2. The TCR sequence derives from a man older than 75 with acute or convalescent COVID-19. The material sequenced was peripheral blood. The CDR3 sequence: CASRDGGTSNEQFF. In nucleotides, the CDR3 is TGTGCCAGCAGGGACGGGGGGACCAGCAATGAGCAGTTCTTC.